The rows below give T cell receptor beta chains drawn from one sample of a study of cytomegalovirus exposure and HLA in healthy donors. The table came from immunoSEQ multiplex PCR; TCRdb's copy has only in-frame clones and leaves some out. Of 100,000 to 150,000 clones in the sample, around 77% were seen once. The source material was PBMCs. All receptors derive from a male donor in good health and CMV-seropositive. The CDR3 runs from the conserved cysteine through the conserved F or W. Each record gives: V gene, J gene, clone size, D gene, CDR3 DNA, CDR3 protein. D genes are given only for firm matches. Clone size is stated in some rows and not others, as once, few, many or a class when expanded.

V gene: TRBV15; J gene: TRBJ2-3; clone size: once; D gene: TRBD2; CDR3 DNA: TGTGCCACCAGCAGAGCCGGGACTATATACACAGATACGCAGTATTTT; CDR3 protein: CATSRAGTIYTDTQYF
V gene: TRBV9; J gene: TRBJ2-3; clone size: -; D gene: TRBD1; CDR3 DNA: TGTGCCAGCAGCGACGACAGGGGCTACAGCACAGATACGCAGTATTTT; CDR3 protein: CASSDDRGYSTDTQYF
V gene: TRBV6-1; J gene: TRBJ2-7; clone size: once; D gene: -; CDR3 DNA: TGTGCCAGCAGTGAGTCAGGCGTTACCTACGAGCAGTACTTC; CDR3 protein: CASSESGVTYEQYF
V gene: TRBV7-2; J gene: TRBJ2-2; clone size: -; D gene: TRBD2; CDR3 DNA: TGTGCCAGCAGCGGGGGACTATCGAACACCGGGGAGCTGTTTTTT; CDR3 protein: CASSGGLSNTGELFF
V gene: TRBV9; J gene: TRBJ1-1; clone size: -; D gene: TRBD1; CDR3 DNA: TGTGCCAGCAGCGTAGACGTCACAGGGGGCACTGAAGCTTTCTTT; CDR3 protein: CASSVDVTGGTEAFF
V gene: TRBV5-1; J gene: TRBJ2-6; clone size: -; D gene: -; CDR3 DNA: TGCGCCAGCAGTCAGACCTCTGGGGCCAACGGCCTGACTTTC; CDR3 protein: CASSQTSGANGLTF
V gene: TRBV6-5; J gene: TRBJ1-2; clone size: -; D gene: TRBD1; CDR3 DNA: TGTGCCAGCAGTTACCGGTCAGGGGGCAGCTATGGCTACACCTTC; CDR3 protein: CASSYRSGGSYGYTF
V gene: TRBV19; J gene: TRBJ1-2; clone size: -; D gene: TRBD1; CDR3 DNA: TGTGCCAGTAGTGTCCTACAGGGGGCGAATAACTATGGCTACACCTTC; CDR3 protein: CASSVLQGANNYGYTF
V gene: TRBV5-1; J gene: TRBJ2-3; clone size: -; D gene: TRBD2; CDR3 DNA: TGCGCCAGCAGCTACATGGGACTAGCTCCAGCCTCCACAGATACGCAGTATTTT; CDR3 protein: CASSYMGLAPASTDTQYF
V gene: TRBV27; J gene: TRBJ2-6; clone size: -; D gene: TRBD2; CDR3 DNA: TGTGCCAGCAGTTTACTCCCAGCGGGGGCCAGCTCTGGGGCCAACGTCCTGACTTTC; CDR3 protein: CASSLLPAGASSGANVLTF
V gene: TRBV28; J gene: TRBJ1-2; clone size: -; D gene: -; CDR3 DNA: TGTGCCAGCAGTCTACCCAGGGCCGTTTTAACTAACTATGGCTACACCTTC; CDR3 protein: CASSLPRAVLTNYGYTF
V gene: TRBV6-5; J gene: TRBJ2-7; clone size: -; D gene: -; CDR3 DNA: TGTGCCAGCACCCCCGTGGGCAGGTCCTACGAGCAGTACTTC; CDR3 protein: CASTPVGRSYEQYF
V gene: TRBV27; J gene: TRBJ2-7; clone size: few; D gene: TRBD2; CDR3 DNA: TGTGCCAGCAGTCCTCAAGTGGGAGGGAGCTACGAGCAGTACTTC; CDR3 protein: CASSPQVGGSYEQYF
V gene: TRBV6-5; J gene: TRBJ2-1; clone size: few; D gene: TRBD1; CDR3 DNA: TGTGCCAGCAGTCCCCGACAGGGGGCGGTTGAGCAGTTCTTC; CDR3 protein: CASSPRQGAVEQFF
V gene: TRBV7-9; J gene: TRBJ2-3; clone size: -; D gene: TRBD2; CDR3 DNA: TGTTCCAGCAGCCGACTAGCGGGGGGGAGCACAGATACGCAGTATTTT; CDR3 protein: CSSSRLAGGSTDTQYF
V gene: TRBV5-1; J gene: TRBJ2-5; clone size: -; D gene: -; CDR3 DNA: TGCGCCAGCAGCTTGGTCGGCGTGGGGCTAGAGACCCAGTACTTC; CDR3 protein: CASSLVGVGLETQYF
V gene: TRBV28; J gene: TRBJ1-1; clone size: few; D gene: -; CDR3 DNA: TGTGCCAGCAGTCCCGTGACAATGCGAGCTTTCTTT; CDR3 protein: CASSPVTMRAFF
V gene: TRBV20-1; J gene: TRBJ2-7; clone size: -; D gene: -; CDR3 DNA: TGCAGTGCCCGTGTCTCCTACGAGCAGTACTTC; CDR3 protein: CSARVSYEQYF
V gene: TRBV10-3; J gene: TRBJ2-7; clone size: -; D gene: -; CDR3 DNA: TGTGCCATCAGTGAAACGGACCGAGAAGTCGGGGGCGAGCAGTACTTC; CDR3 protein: CAISETDREVGGEQYF
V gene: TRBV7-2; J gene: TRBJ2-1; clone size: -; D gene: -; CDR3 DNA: TGTGCCAGCAGCAAGACACAGGAGCAGTTCTTC; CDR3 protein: CASSKTQEQFF
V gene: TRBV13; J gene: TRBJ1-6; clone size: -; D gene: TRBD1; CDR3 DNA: TGTGCCAGCGCTAGGGACAGATATAATTCACCCCTCCACTTT; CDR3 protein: CASARDRYNSPLHF
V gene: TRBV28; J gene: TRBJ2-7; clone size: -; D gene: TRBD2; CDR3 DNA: TGTGCCAGCACTAAATCGGGGGACTACTCCTACGAGCAGTACTTC; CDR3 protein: CASTKSGDYSYEQYF
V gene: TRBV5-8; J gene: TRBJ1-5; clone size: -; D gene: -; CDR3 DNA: TGTGCCAGCAGTCCCACCGGGGATTATAGCAATCAGCCCCAGCATTTT; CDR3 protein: CASSPTGDYSNQPQHF
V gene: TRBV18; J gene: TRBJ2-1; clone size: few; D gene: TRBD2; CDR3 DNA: TGTGCCAGCTCACCACGGGGACTAGCGGGAGAGCCCAATGAGCAGTTCTTC; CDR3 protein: CASSPRGLAGEPNEQFF
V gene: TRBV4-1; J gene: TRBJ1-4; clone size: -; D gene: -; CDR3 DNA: TGCGCCAGCAGCCAAGTATTTACGCAGTTCTATGAAAAACTGTTTTTT; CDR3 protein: CASSQVFTQFYEKLFF
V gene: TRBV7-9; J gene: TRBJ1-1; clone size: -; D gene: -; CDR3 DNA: TGTGCCAGCAGCACGTTGGATCAGCGCGACGAAGCTTTCTTT; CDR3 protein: CASSTLDQRDEAFF
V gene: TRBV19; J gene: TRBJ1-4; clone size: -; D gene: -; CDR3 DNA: TGTGCCAGTAGAGACAGCGTGGCTAGCGGTGAAAAACTGTTTTTT; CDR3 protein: CASRDSVASGEKLFF
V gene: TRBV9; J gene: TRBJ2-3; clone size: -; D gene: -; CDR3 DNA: TGTGCCAGCAGCGAACAGGGTAGGGATACGCAGTATTTT; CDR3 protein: CASSEQGRDTQYF
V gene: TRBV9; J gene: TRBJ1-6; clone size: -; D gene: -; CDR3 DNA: TGTGCCAGCAGCCCAGACAGCGTCGCACCCCTCCACTTT; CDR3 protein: CASSPDSVAPLHF
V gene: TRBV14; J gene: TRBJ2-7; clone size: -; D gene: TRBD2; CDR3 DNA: TGTGCCAGCAGCCGAGGTCGACTAGCGGGAGCCGAGCAGTACTTC; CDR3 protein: CASSRGRLAGAEQYF
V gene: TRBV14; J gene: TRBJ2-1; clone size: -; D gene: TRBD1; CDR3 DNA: TGTGCCAGCAGCCAAAGACAGGGGATCAATGAGCAGTTCTTC; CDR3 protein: CASSQRQGINEQFF